This record covers a single T cell receptor beta chain. One junction end does not reproduce the germline sequence, and a read error may be involved. There are 17 residues in the CDR3. Germline values: CDR1 SSHAT, CDR2 FNYEAQ (reference sequence). Sequencing was performed with immunoSEQ multiplex PCR; in TCRdb, only in-frame clones are kept and a portion is missing. This table holds approximately 100,000 clones, approximately 84% found once. The sample is drawn from a study of control samples from healthy donors and cancer patients. The chain recombines TRBV7-7 with TRBJ2-1; D uncertain. Sequencing was done on a sample of PBMCs. The TCR originated in a man aged 70-80 years with lung cancer. The CDR3: CASSLDLARSSYNEQFF. The CDR3 region has the DNA TGTGCTAGCAGCTTAGATTTGGCCAGAAGCTCCTACAATGAGCAGTTCTTC.